This note documents a single T cell receptor beta chain sequence. Its target is unknown. This sample stems from a study of cytomegalovirus exposure and HLA in healthy donors. Study-wide background: Per a later analysis, the roughly 670 first-cohort and 120 validation repertoires shared one platform.

CDR1 and CDR2 from the germline V gene are LNHDA and SQIVND (reference sequence). The V and J ends lost 3 bases and 2 bases, in that order; junction bases with no gene match: 2. The CDR3 sequence is 14 residues long. Only in-frame clones appear in the TCRdb table, and some are missing; sequencing was by immunoSEQ multiplex PCR. The sample has around 49,000 clones; 94% are singletons. General study points: Despite most TCR sequences being rare, some public TCRs occurred in many donors. A few of the chains that were CMV-associated were confirmed in vitro to be specific for CMV antigens.

The TCR was taken from a woman between 18 and 30 years old in good health and CMV-seropositive. Material for sequencing was PBMCs. V gene TRBV19 combines with J gene TRBJ2-7; 9 bases match TRBD1. Here the CDR3 DNA reads TGTGCCAGTAGTATCCGACAGGGGGCCTACGAGCAGTACTTC. Translation: CASSIRQGAYEQYF.